This is a list of T cell receptor beta chains from one sample in a study of shared clonotypes between healthy human individuals. TCRdb's copy holds only in-frame clones and misses some; the assay was immunoSEQ multiplex PCR. The sample lists 950,000 to 1,300,000 clones; about 76% were seen once. Source material: memory CD4+ T cells sorted from blood. All receptors come from a young man in good health. Both conserved end residues are part of each CDR3. D genes are given only for firm matches. The size entry is marked missing in some rows and otherwise reads once, few, many or a size class.

v_call,j_call,d_call,clone_size,cdr3_aa,cdr3_nt
TRBV14,TRBJ2-3,.,.,CASNRLGKGTDTQYF,TGTGCCAGCAACCGACTAGGGAAGGGGACGGATACGCAGTATTTT
TRBV2,TRBJ1-1,.,many,CASSVLGNTEAFF,TGTGCCAGCAGTGTGTTAGGGAACACTGAAGCTTTCTTT
TRBV19,TRBJ2-3,.,few,CASSIWAGAEDLTGSTDTQYF,TGTGCCAGTAGTATTTGGGCAGGGGCCGAGGACCTCACCGGTTCCACAGATACGCAGTATTTT
TRBV27,TRBJ2-4,.,.,CASSPRGAGAKNIQYF,TGTGCCAGCAGTCCTCGGGGGGCCGGAGCCAAAAACATTCAGTACTTC
TRBV4-1,TRBJ2-1,.,.,CASSQGPLRPSSYNEQFF,TGCGCCAGCAGCCAAGGCCCTCTGCGACCCAGCTCCTACAATGAGCAGTTCTTC
TRBV5-6,TRBJ1-1,TRBD1,.,CASSPTAGGYTEAFF,TGTGCCAGCAGCCCGACGGCAGGGGGTTACACTGAAGCTTTCTTT
TRBV9,TRBJ2-4,TRBD2,.,CASSEAGVRNIQYF,TGTGCCAGCAGCGAGGCGGGGGTGAGGAACATTCAGTACTTC
TRBV7-2,TRBJ2-3,TRBD2,.,CASSLDPGGNVDTQYF,TGTGCCAGCAGCTTAGATCCGGGAGGAAATGTAGATACGCAGTATTTT
TRBV5-6,TRBJ1-1,.,few,CASSLAQSHTEAFF,TGTGCCAGCAGCTTGGCGCAGAGTCACACTGAAGCTTTCTTT
TRBV18,TRBJ2-3,TRBD2,.,CASSTPGLAGVSTDTQYF,TGTGCCAGCTCAACCCCGGGACTAGCGGGAGTTAGCACAGATACGCAGTATTTT
TRBV10-1,TRBJ2-5,.,many,CASRASGQETQYF,TGCGCCAGCCGGGCATCGGGACAAGAGACCCAGTACTTC
TRBV18,TRBJ1-1,.,.,CASSPPGLINTEAFF,TGTGCCAGCTCCCCTCCGGGGTTAATAAACACTGAAGCTTTCTTT
TRBV5-4,TRBJ1-1,.,.,CASSLPGSKNTEAFF,TGTGCCAGCAGCTTGCCAGGGTCGAAGAACACTGAAGCTTTCTTT
TRBV11-2,TRBJ2-7,.,.,CASSLGGAGSPGAHEQYF,TGTGCCAGCAGCTTAGGGGGAGCTGGCTCCCCAGGCGCGCACGAGCAGTACTTC
TRBV5-1,TRBJ1-2,TRBD1,.,CASSSGTGLMGYTF,TGCGCCAGCAGCTCCGGGACAGGACTTATGGGCTACACCTTC
TRBV7-8,TRBJ2-1,.,.,CASSPIAMGEFF,TGTGCCAGCAGCCCTATAGCAATGGGGGAGTTCTTC
TRBV7-9,TRBJ2-2,.,.,CASSLGGPNTGELFF,TGTGCCAGCAGCTTAGGGGGCCCTAACACCGGGGAGCTGTTTTTT
TRBV9,TRBJ2-1,TRBD2,.,CASSQSGTSGQGQFF,TGTGCCAGCAGCCAATCCGGGACTAGCGGTCAGGGGCAGTTCTTC
TRBV9,TRBJ1-6,TRBD1,once,CASSTHDRVGTYNSPLHF,TGTGCCAGCAGCACCCACGACAGGGTAGGGACCTATAATTCACCCCTCCACTTT
TRBV7-9,TRBJ2-3,.,.,CASSLLLDTDTQYF,TGTGCCAGCAGTCTTTTACTAGACACAGATACGCAGTATTTT
TRBV6-1,TRBJ1-4,.,.,CASIGGEKLFF,TGTGCCAGCATTGGGGGGGAAAAACTGTTTTTT
TRBV28,TRBJ1-5,.,.,CASRQGGSNQPQHF,TGTGCCAGCAGGCAAGGGGGGAGCAATCAGCCCCAGCATTTT
TRBV2,TRBJ2-5,TRBD1,.,CASSIDRVETQYF,TGTGCCAGCAGTATCGACAGGGTGGAGACCCAGTACTTC
TRBV28,TRBJ1-4,.,.,CASSSRDPSEKLFF,TGTGCCAGCAGTTCTCGGGACCCGAGTGAAAAACTGTTTTTT